A single sample gave rise to the 2 T cell receptor beta chains below, sequenced in a study of lymphopenia after photon versus proton radiotherapy (dated by TCRdb to between 2018 and 2021). Receptors were amplified or captured by the immunoSEQ multiplex PCR assay. Not all clones reach the TCRdb copy of this immuneACCESS table, which keeps in-frame sequences only. Checked studies attribute under half of the gap to unresolved V genes and leave the rest unexplained. The sample contains 150,000 to 200,000 clones, 70% to 90% of them found a single time. About 4.3% of the sample is taken by the ten largest. Sequences were derived from peripheral blood, sampled from a patient treated with photon-based radiotherapy. The receptor source for this set is a man aged 45 to 65 with gastric cancer.

This rearrangement joins TRBV2 to TRBJ2-7; no firm D call. Germline V lookup: CDR1 SNHLY, CDR2 FYNNEI. This CDR3 spans 13 amino acids. Deletions cut 4 bases from V and 2 bases from J, with 9 bases between. The CDR3: CASSVAGPYEQYF. For the CDR3, the DNA is TGTGCCAGCAGTGTCGCAGGACCCTACGAGCAGTACTTC.

The chain employs TRBV11-2 and TRBJ2-1; D gene uncertain. This CDR3 has 17 residues. Germline CDR1 is SGHAT and CDR2 is FQNNGV. V was clipped by 1 base and J by 9 bases, with 22 bases between them. DNA of the CDR3: TGTGCCAGCAGCTTAGTTGCCAAGGCAAGCAGGCGGAGTGAGCAGTTCTTC. This gives the protein CASSLVAKASRRSEQFF.